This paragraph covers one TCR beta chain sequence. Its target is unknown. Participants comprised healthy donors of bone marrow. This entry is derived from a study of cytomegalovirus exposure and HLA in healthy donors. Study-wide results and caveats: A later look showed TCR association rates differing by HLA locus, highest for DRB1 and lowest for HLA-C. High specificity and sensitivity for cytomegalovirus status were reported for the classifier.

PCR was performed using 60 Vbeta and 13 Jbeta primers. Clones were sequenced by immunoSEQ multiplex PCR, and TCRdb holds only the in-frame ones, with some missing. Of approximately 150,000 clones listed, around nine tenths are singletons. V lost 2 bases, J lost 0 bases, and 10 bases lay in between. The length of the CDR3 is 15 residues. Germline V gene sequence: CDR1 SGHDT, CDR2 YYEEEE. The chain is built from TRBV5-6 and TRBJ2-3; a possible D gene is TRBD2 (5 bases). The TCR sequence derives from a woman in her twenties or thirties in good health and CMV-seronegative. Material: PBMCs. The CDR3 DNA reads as TGTGCCAGCAGCTTCGGCGGGCCGAGCACAGATACGCAGTATTTT. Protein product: CASSFGGPSTDTQYF.